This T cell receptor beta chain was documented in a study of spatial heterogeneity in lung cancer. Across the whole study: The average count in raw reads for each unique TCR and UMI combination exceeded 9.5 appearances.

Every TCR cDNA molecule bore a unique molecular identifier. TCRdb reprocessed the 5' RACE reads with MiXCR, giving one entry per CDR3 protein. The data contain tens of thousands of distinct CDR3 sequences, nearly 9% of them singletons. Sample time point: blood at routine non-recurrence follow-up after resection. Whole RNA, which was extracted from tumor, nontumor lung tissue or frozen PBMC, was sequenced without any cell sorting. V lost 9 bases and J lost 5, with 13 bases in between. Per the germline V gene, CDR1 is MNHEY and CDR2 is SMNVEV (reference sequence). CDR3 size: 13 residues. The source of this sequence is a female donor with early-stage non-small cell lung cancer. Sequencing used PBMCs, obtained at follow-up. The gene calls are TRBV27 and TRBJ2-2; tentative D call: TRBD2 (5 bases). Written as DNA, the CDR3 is TGTGCCAGGGGAGAGGGTGGAACCGGGGAGCTGTTTTTT. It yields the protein CARGEGGTGELFF.